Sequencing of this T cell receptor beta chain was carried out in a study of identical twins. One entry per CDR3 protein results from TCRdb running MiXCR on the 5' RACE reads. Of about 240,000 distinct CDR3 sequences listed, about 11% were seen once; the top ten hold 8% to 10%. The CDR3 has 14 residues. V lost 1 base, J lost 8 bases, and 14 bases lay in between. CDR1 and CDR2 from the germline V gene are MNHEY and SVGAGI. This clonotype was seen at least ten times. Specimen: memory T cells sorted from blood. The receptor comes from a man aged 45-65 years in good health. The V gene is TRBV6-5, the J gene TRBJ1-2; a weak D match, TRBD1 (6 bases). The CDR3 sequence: CASSYWDTRGGYTF. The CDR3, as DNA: TGTGCCAGCAGTTACTGGGACACGCGGGGGGGCTACACCTTC.